A selection of T cell receptor beta chains follows, all from one sample in a study of response to subunit inactivated influenza vaccine. Using its own MiXCR run on the RT-PCR reads, TCRdb lists one record per CDR3 protein. The sample comprises some 480,000 distinct CDR3 sequences, approximately 10% of which are singletons, and approximately 12% rests with the top ten. Source: PBMCs from blood, taken 40 to 50 days after vaccination. The receptors come from a middle-aged man who received an inactivated influenza vaccine. The CDR3 runs from the conserved cysteine through the conserved F or W. D genes are given only for firm matches. Size tells how often a clone was seen (once, few, many) or the class of an expanded clone, and some rows leave it out.

>TRBV6-2/TRBV6-3|.|TRBJ2-1|.
CASSGRTVRSYNEQFF
TGTGCCAGCAGTGGCAGGACAGTCCGCTCCTACAATGAGCAGTTCTTC
>TRBV5-1|.|TRBJ2-7|.
CASSTGTASYEQYF
TGCGCCAGCAGCACCGGGACGGCCTCCTACGAGCAGTACTTC
>TRBV4-3|TRBD2|TRBJ2-1|.
CASSQDGLAGPNEQFF
TGCGCCAGCAGCCAAGATGGGCTAGCGGGGCCCAATGAGCAGTTCTTC
>TRBV4-3|.|TRBJ1-1|few
CASSLWAGSNTEAFF
TGCGCCAGCAGCCTCTGGGCGGGCTCGAACACTGAAGCTTTCTTT
>TRBV12-3/TRBV12-4|.|TRBJ2-1|many
CASGRGRGDQVQQFF
TGTGCCAGCGGCAGGGGGCGGGGGGACCAAGTACAGCAGTTCTTC
>TRBV7-6|.|TRBJ2-6|.
CASSLGQLPSGANVLTF
TGTGCCAGCAGCTTAGGACAGCTCCCCTCTGGGGCCAACGTCCTGACTTTC
>TRBV12-3/TRBV12-4|.|TRBJ2-6|many
CASSLGINFGANVLTF
TGTGCCAGCAGTTTAGGGATAAACTTTGGGGCCAACGTCCTGACTTTC
>TRBV11-2|.|TRBJ2-7|many
CASSSQGSLYEQYF
TGTGCCAGCAGCTCCCAGGGATCTCTCTACGAGCAGTACTTC
>TRBV20-1|.|TRBJ2-1|.
CSVPLRDGYNEQFF
TGCAGTGTTCCTCTGAGGGACGGGTACAATGAGCAGTTCTTC
>TRBV25-1|TRBD2|TRBJ2-5|.
CASSRGLGWQETQYF
TGTGCCAGCAGCCGTGGACTAGGGTGGCAAGAGACCCAGTACTTC
>TRBV12-3/TRBV12-4|.|TRBJ2-1|few
CASSLNLAIQQFF
TGTGCCAGCAGTTTAAACTTGGCAATACAACAGTTCTTC
>TRBV7-8|TRBD2|TRBJ2-5|.
CASSLVVAGGETQYF
TGTGCCAGCAGCTTAGTCGTAGCGGGAGGGGAGACCCAGTACTTC
>TRBV7-2|.|TRBJ1-6|few
CASSLAANSPLHF
TGTGCCAGCAGCTTAGCAGCGAATTCACCCCTCCACTTT
>TRBV27|TRBD2|TRBJ2-1|.
CASSLSPRTSGLSYNEQFF
TGTGCCAGCAGTTTATCGCCCCGGACTAGCGGACTTTCCTACAATGAGCAGTTCTTC
>TRBV6-2/TRBV6-3|.|TRBJ1-5|many
CASTRGASNQPQHF
TGTGCCAGCACGAGGGGAGCTAGCAATCAGCCCCAGCATTTT
>TRBV6-2/TRBV6-3|.|TRBJ2-5|.
CASSPFSRQETQYF
TGTGCCAGCAGTCCCTTTTCTCGCCAAGAGACCCAGTACTTC
>TRBV5-1|TRBD2|TRBJ2-1|few
CASSPTSGHNEQFF
TGCGCCAGCAGCCCGACTAGCGGCCACAATGAGCAGTTCTTC
>TRBV18|.|TRBJ2-1|.
CASSPQGTVIGSQFF
TGTGCCAGCTCACCACAAGGTACAGTGATCGGGAGTCAGTTCTTC
>TRBV28|TRBD1|TRBJ2-5|few
CASRLAGTGRETQYF
TGTGCCAGCAGGCTCGCCGGGACAGGGAGGGAGACCCAGTACTTC
>TRBV7-2|.|TRBJ2-1|.
CASSLVGRDWQFF
TGTGCCAGCAGCTTAGTAGGTAGGGACTGGCAGTTCTTC
>TRBV10-2|.|TRBJ2-2|many
CASEGTENTGELFF
TGCGCCAGCGAAGGGACGGAGAACACCGGGGAGCTGTTTTTT
>TRBV5-1|TRBD1|TRBJ1-4|few
CASSLRTGGSNEKLFF
TGCGCCAGCAGCCTAAGGACAGGGGGCTCTAATGAAAAACTGTTTTTT
>TRBV7-3|TRBD2|TRBJ2-1|once
CASSLTAGVYNEQFF
TGTGCCAGCAGCTTAACAGCGGGAGTCTACAATGAGCAGTTCTTC
>TRBV29-1|.|TRBJ2-7|few
CSVEAGGISYEQYF
TGCAGCGTTGAAGCGGGGGGCATTTCCTACGAGCAGTACTTC
>TRBV4-3|TRBD1|TRBJ1-2|many
CASSQDRAGGSYGYTF
TGCGCCAGCAGCCAAGATCGGGCAGGGGGTTCCTATGGCTACACCTTC
>TRBV7-8|.|TRBJ1-2|few
CASGGQPNYGYTF
TGTGCCAGTGGGGGTCAGCCTAACTATGGCTACACCTTC
>TRBV20-1|.|TRBJ2-5|.
CSARPPDRETQYF
TGCAGTGCTAGGCCCCCCGATAGGGAGACCCAGTACTTC
>TRBV29-1|TRBD2|TRBJ2-1|many
CSGDYLNNEQFF
TGCAGCGGGGACTACCTAAACAATGAGCAGTTCTTC
>TRBV28|TRBD2|TRBJ2-7|few
CASSSREFEQYF
TGTGCCAGCAGCTCGCGGGAGTTCGAGCAGTACTTC
>TRBV10-3|TRBD2|TRBJ2-1|.
CAISESGSGGSNEQFF
TGTGCCATCAGTGAGTCGGGTAGCGGGGGGTCGAATGAGCAGTTCTTC
>TRBV4-3|.|TRBJ1-3|few
CASSQDLGSSGNTIYF
TGCGCCAGCAGCCAAGATCTTGGCAGTTCTGGAAACACCATATATTTT
>TRBV6-2/TRBV6-3|.|TRBJ2-7|.
CASSYSKEGPYEQYF
TGTGCCAGCAGTTACTCGAAGGAAGGGCCTTACGAGCAGTACTTC
>TRBV4-2|.|TRBJ2-4|few
CASSQDLAKNIQYF
TGTGCCAGCAGCCAAGATCTAGCCAAAAACATTCAGTACTTC
>TRBV7-8|.|TRBJ2-7|few
CASSLARHSSYEQYF
TGTGCCAGCAGCTTAGCGCGCCATAGCTCCTACGAGCAGTACTTC
>TRBV7-9|.|TRBJ1-3|.
CASTLYRGAGNTIYF
TGTGCCAGCACCCTTTATCGAGGAGCTGGAAACACCATATATTTT
>TRBV11-2|.|TRBJ1-1|few
CASSLVGRETEAFF
TGTGCCAGCAGCTTAGTCGGCAGGGAGACTGAAGCTTTCTTT
>TRBV30|.|TRBJ1-5|.
CAWAVDSNQPQHF
TGTGCCTGGGCCGTGGATAGCAATCAGCCCCAGCATTTT
>TRBV7-2|TRBD1|TRBJ1-1|.
CASSGQGSSAFF
TGTGCCAGCAGCGGACAGGGTTCTAGTGCTTTCTTT
>TRBV7-9|.|TRBJ2-2|many
CATHPGRPGELFF
TGTGCCACCCACCCAGGGAGACCCGGGGAGCTGTTTTTT
>TRBV11-2|.|TRBJ2-7|.
CATSLVRVGYEQYF
TGTGCCACCAGCTTAGTCAGGGTAGGCTACGAGCAGTACTTC
>TRBV5-1|.|TRBJ1-3|few
CASSLLADSGNTIYF
TGCGCCAGCAGCTTGTTGGCGGACTCTGGAAACACCATATATTTT
>TRBV27|TRBD1|TRBJ2-3|many
CASSSMTGLDNYGGASTDTQYF
TGTGCCAGCAGTTCCATGACAGGGCTCGACAATTATGGCGGCGCTAGCACAGATACGCAGTATTTT
>TRBV27|.|TRBJ1-2|.
CASGPHGRNYGYTF
TGTGCCAGCGGACCCCACGGGCGGAACTATGGCTACACCTTC
>TRBV4-2|.|TRBJ2-5|.
CASSLGMGVADQETQYF
TGTGCCAGCAGCCTAGGGATGGGGGTAGCGGACCAAGAGACCCAGTACTTC
>TRBV24-1|.|TRBJ2-1|few
CATSEPSLGRAPNEQFF
TGTGCCACCAGTGAGCCATCACTAGGAAGGGCCCCCAATGAGCAGTTCTTC
>TRBV21-1|.|TRBJ1-1|few
CASSNRLSHWTGDFF
TGTGCCAGCAGCAACAGACTTTCTCACTGGACAGGGGATTTCTTT
>TRBV12-3/TRBV12-4|TRBD1|TRBJ1-5|few
CASSLSTGNQPQHF
TGTGCCAGCAGTTTATCGACAGGGAATCAGCCCCAGCATTTT
>TRBV20-1|.|TRBJ1-1|many
CSAGSNTEAFF
TGCAGTGCCGGTTCCAACACTGAAGCTTTCTTT
>TRBV29-1|TRBD2|TRBJ2-1|few
CSALGLAGDNEQFF
TGCAGCGCCCTGGGACTAGCGGGGGACAATGAGCAGTTCTTC
>TRBV5-6|.|TRBJ2-5|many
CASSSSARQETQYF
TGTGCCAGCAGCTCATCCGCTCGTCAAGAGACCCAGTACTTC